These 5 T cell receptor beta chains were all obtained from the same sample, sequenced in a study of graft-versus-host responses after intestinal transplantation (dated by TCRdb to about 2021). The library was prepared using the immunoSEQ multiplex PCR assay. The clones in this table, taken by TCRdb from immuneACCESS, are in-frame only. Not every clone is retained; where verified, under half of the shortfall comes from an unresolved V gene, and the cause of the rest is unknown. The sample table shows about 100,000 clones, and roughly 87% are seen once. Clones ranked in the top ten supply around 0.86% of the sample. Taken with the paper, the label for time point translates to: cells obtained before transplantation from donor or recipient. Antigen specificity for these receptors is unknown. The source material was unstimulated CD4+ T cells sorted from spleen or lymph node cells, sampled before transplant. The receptor source for this set is a human donor who was the organ donor for an intestinal transplant.

The rearrangement links TRBV28 to TRBJ1-5, with TRBD1 matching over 8 bases. Germline lookup yields CDR1 MDHEN and CDR2 SYDVKM. CDR3 length: 13 amino acids. Unmatched junction bases numbered 8, after V lost 10 bases and J lost 6 bases. CDR3 DNA sequence: TGTGCCACCCTACAGGGGGGAGTTCAGCCCCAGCATTTT. This encodes CATLQGGVQPQHF.

The chain is built from TRBV5-6 and TRBJ2-6; no firm D call. The CDR3 length is 13 residues. CDR1 is SGHDT, CDR2 YYEEEE, per germline. Between the trimmed V and J ends, which lost 2 bases and 2 bases, there was a span of 2 bases. The CDR3 reads CASSLAGANVLTF. In DNA form, the CDR3 reads TGTGCCAGCAGCTTAGCTGGGGCCAACGTCCTGACTTTC.

This chain links TRBV5-1 with TRBJ2-3, with D possibly matching TRBD1 (5 bases). This CDR3 has 13 amino acids. Trimming pared 4 bases from V and 0 bases from J, leaving 6 bases between. Germline values: CDR1 SGHRS, CDR2 YFSETQ. CDR3 region: CASSRQSTDTQYF. Here the CDR3 DNA reads TGCGCCAGCAGCCGACAGAGCACAGATACGCAGTATTTT.

CDR3 amino acids: CASRQGIYEQYF. The CDR3 region has the DNA TGTGCCAGCAGACAGGGGATCTACGAGCAGTACTTC. The chain uses TRBV7-9 and TRBJ2-7; 7 nucleotides match TRBD1. Germline CDR1 reads SEHNR; CDR2 reads FQNEAQ (reference sequence). The CDR3 is 12 residues long. With V trimmed by 6 bases and J by 3 bases, 2 bases remained unmatched.

The chain carries TRBV5-1 and TRBJ2-2; 8 nucleotides align to TRBD1. In germline, CDR1 is SGHRS, CDR2 YFSETQ. The CDR3 has 15 residues. V was clipped by 2 bases and J by 8 bases; unmatched bases: 8. DNA for the CDR3: TGCGCCAGCAGCTTAGTTCAGGGGGCGCAGGGGGAGCTGTTTTTT. Translating gives CASSLVQGAQGELFF.